This TCR beta chain was found in a study of blood T cells in healthy people across ages (dated by TCRdb to the mid-2010s). Background for the entire study: In model experiments, template switching captured about one uniquely barcoded TCR beta cDNA molecule for every two T cells. To track age-related changes in TCR beta repertoire diversity, the study relied on deep sequencing normalized with unique cDNA molecular identifiers. Four age groups were formed from the donors: young (average 16 years), middle-aged (approximately 40), aged (about 62) and long-lived (82). The study analyzed two additional independent replicas of 1 million unique cDNA reads from the same blood draw for two donors, one aged 18 to 29 and one aged 80 or older. Overall study results and their limits: Since profiling was done on bulk unsorted PBMCs, naive and antigen-experienced compartments could not be conclusively compared. Observed TCR beta diversity per million T cells fell roughly linearly with age, and a significant reduction was already apparent by age around 40. The CMV infection status of donors was not known, potentially confounding age-related changes in expanded clonotypes. Estimates of total diversity based on one million sequenced T cells were considered lower bounds and underestimates. The long-lived group showed more naive CD4+ T cells, fewer expanded clones and increased TCR diversity than the aged group, suggesting age selection. There was a strong correlation between observed TCR beta diversity and the percentage of naive T cells measured by flow cytometry.

The donors were some 39 Caucasian individuals from Russia, aged 6 to 90 years, who were systemically healthy. Each donor gave roughly 9 milliliters of peripheral blood, drawn into EDTA-treated Vacutainer tubes. Ficoll-Paque density-gradient centrifugation was used to isolate PBMCs, with at least 7 million per sample. Trizol reagent was used to extract total RNA from the PBMCs, yielding at least 5.5 micrograms per sample. The percentages of naive CD45RAhigh/CD27high T cells were determined by flow cytometry on a PBMC aliquot from every donor. The CDR3 goes from the cysteine to the phenylalanine over 13 residues. Only the CDR3 part of the read is kept: 39 bases, read in frame from the first base. CDR1 and CDR2, per the germline V gene (reference sequence), are SGHKS and YYEKEE. V sheds 4 bases and J sheds 6 bases, leaving 11 bases between their ends. This clonotype was seen a handful of times. The specificity of this receptor is unknown. No base-level quality is on record; no much larger clone is a single base apart.

Library creation used 5' RACE. TCRdb shows the sequencer as Illumina HiSeq 2500. A second PCR of roughly 6 to 12 cycles was run with a J-beta primer mix and a sample-barcoded 5' primer. Each TCR beta cDNA molecule received a unique molecular identifier from a template-switch 5' adaptor carrying 12 random nucleotides. Each sample yielded at least 2.5 million CDR3-containing paired-end reads. First-strand cDNA was synthesized from all RNA with the Mint cDNA synthesis kit, primed by a TRBC-specific oligonucleotide. All cDNA was treated with uracil-DNA glycosylase and then went through a first 18-cycle PCR with the universal primers M1SS and BC2_uni_R. The authors' analysis ran thus. For normalization, 1 million high-quality reads, each with a distinct molecular identifier, were randomly selected from each sample. Instead of being binned into consensus sequences, reads that shared molecular identifiers were thrown out. CDR3 identification, clonotype clustering and error correction used MiTCR with a Q25 quality threshold and the strictest error-elimination algorithm. Lower-bound total TCR beta diversity was estimated with a nonparametric unseen species model using Euler transformation. TCRdb took the public reads, trimmed them with fastp at Q25, ran MiXCR for clone calling and kept in-frame beta chains. Rows matching on CDR3 protein sequence are summarized as one entry with the most common DNA and genes. Here the V and J calls rest on TCRdb's processing, not on the authors' analysis. The sample profile shows roughly 500,000 distinct CDR3 sequences; under 30% of them were found once. Less than 9% of the sample goes to the ten largest clones.

The same sample was also used in a study of T cells of mothers and their children. The second investigation adds: Nine systemically healthy Caucasian individuals, comprising three mothers and their six children, were included as donors. cDNA synthesis used all of the extracted RNA, with approximately 1.6 ug of RNA in each 15 ul reaction. In the second PCR, the M1S primer introduced both the sample barcodes and 2-4 random nucleotides. Over 10 million TCR beta CDR3 reads came from each mother, compared with 2.5 million to 3.5 million reads from each child. Thymic selection similarly shapes TCR recombination output in related and unrelated pairs, with minor effect from inherited differences. Normalized repertoire overlap was always found to be slightly, but never significantly, higher in related mother-child pairs than in unrelated mother-child pairs. No persistent microchimeric T cell clones were found, with a detection sensitivity of approximately 100 clones per million clonotypes. To look for features that set related mother-child pairs apart from unrelated individuals, the researchers ran deep NGS to compare the TCR beta repertoires of mothers and children. On average, the children were approximately 11 +/- 4 years old, while the mothers were approximately 41 +/- 4 years old. After adapter ligation with NEBNext reagents, the libraries were sequenced on Illumina HiSeq 2000 with 100+100 nt paired-end reads. To prevent cross-contamination, the mother and child libraries were prepared one month apart and sequenced in separate runs. Between roughly 500,000 and 2,100,000 distinct TCR beta clonotypes were identified per donor. Naive TCR beta clonotypes were estimated from low-frequency clonotypes matched to each donor's FACS-determined naive share, without sorting.

Here the chain combines TRBV5-5 and TRBJ2-1; the D gene cannot be named for sure. The receptor comes from a boy under 18 in good health. The sample consisted of blood. The DNA sequence reads TGTGCCAGCAGCCCAACCCGGATCAATGAGCAGTTCTTC. Translated, this is CASSPTRINEQFF.